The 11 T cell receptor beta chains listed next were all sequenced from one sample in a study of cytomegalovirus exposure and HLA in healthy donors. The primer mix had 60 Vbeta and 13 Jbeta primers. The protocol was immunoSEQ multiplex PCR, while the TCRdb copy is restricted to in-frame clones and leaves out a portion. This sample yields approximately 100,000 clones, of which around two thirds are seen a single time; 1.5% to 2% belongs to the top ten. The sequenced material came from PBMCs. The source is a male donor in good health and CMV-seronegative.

CDR3 sequence (DNA): TGCGCCAGCAGCTCCGGGACAGCGAAATTAGGCTACACCTTC. As protein: CASSSGTAKLGYTF. J is TRBJ1-2 and V is TRBV5-1, with TRBD1 matching over 7 bases. CDR3 length: 14 residues. CDR1 and CDR2 (germline): SGHRS, YFSETQ. With 3 bases clipped from V and 8 bases from J, the junction kept 10 bases outside the gene matches.

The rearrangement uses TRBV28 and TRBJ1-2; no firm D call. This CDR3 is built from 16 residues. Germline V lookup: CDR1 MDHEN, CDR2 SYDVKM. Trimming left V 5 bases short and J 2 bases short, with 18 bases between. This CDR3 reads CASSPQPRSLNYGYTF. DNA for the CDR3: TGTGCCAGCAGTCCACAACCCAGGTCGCTAAACTATGGCTACACCTTC.

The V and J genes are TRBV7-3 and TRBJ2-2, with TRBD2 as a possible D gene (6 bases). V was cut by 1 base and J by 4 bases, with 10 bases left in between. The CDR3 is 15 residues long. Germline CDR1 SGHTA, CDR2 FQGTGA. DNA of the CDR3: TGTGCCAGCAGCTTAATAGGACTACCCACCGGGGAGCTGTTTTTT. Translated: CASSLIGLPTGELFF.

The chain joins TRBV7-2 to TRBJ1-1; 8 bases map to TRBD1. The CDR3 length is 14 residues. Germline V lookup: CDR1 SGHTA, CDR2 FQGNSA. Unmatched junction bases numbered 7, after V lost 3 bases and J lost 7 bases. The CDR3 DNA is TGTGCCAGCAGCTTGGTCAGGGGGCCGGTTGAAGCTTTCTTT. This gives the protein CASSLVRGPVEAFF.

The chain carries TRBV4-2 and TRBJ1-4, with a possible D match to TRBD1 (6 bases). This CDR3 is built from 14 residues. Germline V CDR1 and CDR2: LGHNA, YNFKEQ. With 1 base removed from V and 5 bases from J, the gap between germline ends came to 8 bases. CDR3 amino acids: CASSQGQGNEKLFF. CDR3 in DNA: TGTGCCAGCAGCCAAGGGCAGGGGAATGAAAAACTGTTTTTT.

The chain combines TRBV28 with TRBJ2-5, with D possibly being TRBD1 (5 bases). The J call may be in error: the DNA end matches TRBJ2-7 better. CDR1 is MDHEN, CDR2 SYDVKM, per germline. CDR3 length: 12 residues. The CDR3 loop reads CASTTQGAEQYF. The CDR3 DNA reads TGTGCCAGCACCACTCAAGGGGCCGAGCAGTACTTC.

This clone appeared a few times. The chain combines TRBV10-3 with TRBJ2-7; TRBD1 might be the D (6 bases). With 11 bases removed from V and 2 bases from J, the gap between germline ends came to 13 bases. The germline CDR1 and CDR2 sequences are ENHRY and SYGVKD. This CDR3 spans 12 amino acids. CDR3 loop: CASQGGTYEQYF. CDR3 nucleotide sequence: TGTGCCTCCCAAGGGGGAACCTACGAGCAGTACTTC.

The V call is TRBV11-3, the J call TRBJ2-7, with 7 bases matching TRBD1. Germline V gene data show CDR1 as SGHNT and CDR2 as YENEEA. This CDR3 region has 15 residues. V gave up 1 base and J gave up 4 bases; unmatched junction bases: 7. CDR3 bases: TGTGCCAGCAGCTTAGGAGGGACAGTAATATACGAGCAGTACTTC. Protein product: CASSLGGTVIYEQYF.

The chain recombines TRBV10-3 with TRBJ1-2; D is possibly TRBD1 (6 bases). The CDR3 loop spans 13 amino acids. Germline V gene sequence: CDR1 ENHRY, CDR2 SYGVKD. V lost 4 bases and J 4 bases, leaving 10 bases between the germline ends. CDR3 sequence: CAISAGGAYGYTF. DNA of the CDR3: TGTGCCATCAGTGCGGGGGGCGCCTATGGCTACACCTTC.

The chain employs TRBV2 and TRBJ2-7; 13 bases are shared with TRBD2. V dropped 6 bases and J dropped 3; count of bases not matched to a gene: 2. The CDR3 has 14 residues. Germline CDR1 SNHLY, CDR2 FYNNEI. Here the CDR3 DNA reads TGTGCCAGCAGAGGACTAGCGGGAGTCTACGAGCAGTACTTC. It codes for CASRGLAGVYEQYF.

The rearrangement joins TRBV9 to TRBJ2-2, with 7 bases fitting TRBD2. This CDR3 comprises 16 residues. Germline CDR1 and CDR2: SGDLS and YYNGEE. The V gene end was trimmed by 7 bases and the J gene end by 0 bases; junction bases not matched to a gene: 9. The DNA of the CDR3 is TGTGCCAGCTCGATAGCGGGTAGCGCGAACACCGGGGAGCTGTTTTTT. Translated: CASSIAGSANTGELFF.